This T cell receptor beta chain was captured in a study of shared clonotypes between healthy human individuals. Study-level information: The study used three CD4 naive, three CD4 memory, two CD8 naive and one CD8 memory plate per donor. Regarding the study as a whole: Relative to memory subsets, naive subsets generally showed larger estimated richness.

The authors distributed each subset's genomic DNA evenly over several immunoSEQ plates. Here immunoSEQ multiplex PCR was the method, and the copy in TCRdb shows in-frame clones only, minus some. Here the sample spans hundreds of thousands of clones, about 98% being singletons. A word on this clone: The antigen is not known.

Germline values: CDR1 MNHEY, CDR2 SMNVEV (reference sequence). This CDR3 contains 15 residues. Trimming cost V 2 bases and J 4 bases; bases outside gene matches: 6. Cells designated naive CD8 were CD45RO-negative and were positively selected for CCR7, with terminally differentiated effector memory CD45RA+ cells excluded. Everyone who donated was a Caucasian adult who lived in Nashville, Tennessee. The sequenced sample consisted of naive CD8+ T cells sorted from blood. This chain joins TRBV27 and TRBJ2-5; 8 bases match TRBD1. This clonotype was obtained from a man between 25 and 39 years old in good health. Written as DNA, the CDR3 is TGTGCCAGCAGTTTACCAGGACAGGGTCGAGAGACCCAGTACTTC. It encodes CASSLPGQGRETQYF.